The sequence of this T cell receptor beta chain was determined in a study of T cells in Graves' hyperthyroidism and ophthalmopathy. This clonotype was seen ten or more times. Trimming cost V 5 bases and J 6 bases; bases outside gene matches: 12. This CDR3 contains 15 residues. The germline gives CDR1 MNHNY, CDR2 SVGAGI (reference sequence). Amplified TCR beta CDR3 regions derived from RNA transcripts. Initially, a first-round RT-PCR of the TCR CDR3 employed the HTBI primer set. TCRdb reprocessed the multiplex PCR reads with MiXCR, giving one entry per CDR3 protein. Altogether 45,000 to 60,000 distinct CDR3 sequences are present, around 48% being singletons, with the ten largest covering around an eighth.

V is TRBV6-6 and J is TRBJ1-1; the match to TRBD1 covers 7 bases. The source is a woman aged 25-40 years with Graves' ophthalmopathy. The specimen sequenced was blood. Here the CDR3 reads CASSHQGEGHAEAFF. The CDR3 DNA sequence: TGTGCCAGCAGTCATCAGGGGGAGGGGCACGCTGAAGCTTTCTTT.